One sample yielded the 5 T cell receptor beta chains listed below, sequenced in a study of blood T cell repertoires in COVID-19. Libraries were prepared by immunoSEQ multiplex PCR; TCRdb keeps only in-frame clonotypes and omits some of them. The data contain some 400,000 clones, more than 70% of them singletons. Sequenced material: peripheral blood. Every receptor here comes from a woman in her thirties with COVID-19, enrolled during active disease.

The rearrangement joins TRBV7-2 to TRBJ1-2; 7 nucleotides agree with TRBD1. The CDR3 is 15 residues long. Germline V gene sequence: CDR1 SGHTA, CDR2 FQGNSA. The V gene end was trimmed by 5 bases and the J gene end by 7 bases; junction bases not matched to a gene: 13. CDR3 sequence reads: CASSKITTGDGGYTF. DNA of the CDR3: TGTGCCAGCAGCAAAATCACAACAGGGGATGGTGGCTACACCTTC.

The chain uses TRBV3-1 (or the pseudogene TRBV3-2) and TRBJ1-6; 8 positions agree with TRBD1. CDR1 is LGHDT and CDR2 is YNNKEL in the germline V gene (reference sequence). The CDR3 runs 13 residues. The V gene end was trimmed by 7 bases and the J gene end by 7 bases; junction bases not matched to a gene: 3. The CDR3 loop reads CASTRQGNSPLHF. The CDR3, as DNA: TGTGCCAGCACCCGACAGGGGAATTCACCCCTCCACTTT.

This clone was picked up a small number of times. The chain combines TRBV27 with TRBJ1-5; D unclear. Germline V gene sequence: CDR1 MNHEY, CDR2 SMNVEV (reference sequence). The V end lost 3 bases, the J end lost 4 bases, and 22 bases lay between the germline ends. This CDR3 comprises 18 residues. The CDR3 nucleotides are TGTGCCAGCAGTTTTTGGCGCGGGATGCTTGGCCCTAATCAGCCCCAGCATTTT. It encodes CASSFWRGMLGPNQPQHF.

V usage is TRBV10-2 and J usage is TRBJ2-7, with 7 bases lining up with TRBD1. The CDR3 length is 12 residues. The J segment lost 4 bases and the V segment lost 6 bases, leaving 3 bases of the junction unmatched. CDR1 is WSHSY and CDR2 is SAAADI in the germline V gene. The CDR3 DNA reads as TGCGCCAGCAGCGCAGGGGGATACGAGCAGTACTTC. It specifies CASSAGGYEQYF.

CDR3 DNA: TGTGCCAGCAGTCCCCGCGGGGCATGGCAGCCCCAGCATTTT. It yields the protein CASSPRGAWQPQHF. The rearrangement uses TRBV2 and TRBJ1-5; TRBD1 might be the D (5 bases). Germline CDR1 and CDR2: SNHLY and FYNNEI. V was cut by 5 bases and J by 7 bases, with 15 bases left in between. This CDR3 region has 14 residues. The full variable domain, its missing parts supplied by reference TRBV2 and TRBJ1-5, is EPEVTQTPSHQVTQMGQEVILRCVPISNHLYFYWYRQILGQKVEFLVSFYNNEISEKSEIFDDQFSVERPDGSNFTLKIRSTKLEDSAMYFCASSPRGAWQPQHFGDGTRLSIL.